The clone carrying this TCR beta chain appeared once. Its antigen is unknown. This PCR relied on a set of 60 Vbeta primers and 13 Jbeta primers. Study processing details: Counted up in a later analysis, unique TCR beta chains came to 65 million to 80 million, with some 11 million shared. Profiling relied on immunoSEQ multiplex PCR, and the TCRdb table lists in-frame clones only, not all of them. The DNA was the basis for D and trimming; V, J and clone size are from that table. The sample records roughly 200,000 clones, 75% to 90% being singletons. These data originate in a study of cytomegalovirus exposure and HLA in healthy donors. J gave up 5 bases and V 5 bases, and 5 bases lay outside the gene matches. Germline assignment: CDR1 LGHNT and CDR2 FRNRAP. The CDR3 runs to 14 residues. Study outcomes and limitations: Likely technical artifact: a cluster of highly shared sequence variants. In an earlier analysis, productive rearrangement rates for most beta V segments clustered near 87% or 30%.

The rearrangement uses TRBV12-5 and TRBJ2-5; 10 nucleotides line up with TRBD2. This receptor was obtained from a man aged 45-65 years in good health and CMV-seronegative. Sequencing input: PBMCs. The CDR3 protein is CASGSGRAGETQYF. The CDR3 nucleotides are TGTGCTAGTGGTAGCGGGAGGGCCGGGGAGACCCAGTACTTC.